The 13 T cell receptor beta chains below all came from one sample that was sequenced in a study of lymphopenia after photon versus proton radiotherapy. TCRdb keeps only in-frame clones here, not all; method: immunoSEQ multiplex PCR. The table has 25,000 to 30,000 clones, approximately 86% seen once. Specimen: peripheral blood, collected from a patient treated with proton-based radiotherapy. These receptors were collected from an older woman with cholangiocarcinoma. Some clones in this sample may be carry-over from other donors' samples.

This chain links TRBV5-1 with TRBJ2-7, with TRBD2 matching 9 bases. The CDR3 consists of 18 residues. From germline, CDR1 is SGHRS and CDR2 YFSETQ. The junction had 18 bases not matched to a gene; V was cut back by 4 bases and J by 4 bases. Here the CDR3 reads CASSIDTYAAGGLYEQYF. The CDR3, as DNA: TGCGCCAGCAGCATAGACACCTACGCCGCGGGAGGGCTGTACGAGCAGTACTTC.

The V gene is TRBV7-3, the J gene TRBJ1-5; D is ambiguous. The CDR3 is 14 residues long. Trimming removed 1 base from V and 6 bases from J, with 10 bases in between. Germline assignment: CDR1 SGHTA and CDR2 FQGTGA. CDR3 in amino acids: CASSLKAGAQPQHF. The CDR3 nucleotides read TGTGCCAGCAGCTTAAAGGCAGGCGCTCAGCCCCAGCATTTT.

The rearrangement links TRBV18 to TRBJ2-2; a weak D match, TRBD1 (6 bases). Per the germline V gene, CDR1 is KGHSH and CDR2 is LQKENI. This CDR3 contains 16 residues. The V and J ends lost 3 bases and 1 base respectively, with 12 bases between them. CDR3 amino acids: CASSPEDSMNTGELFF. The CDR3 DNA follows: TGTGCCAGCTCACCGGAGGACAGTATGAACACCGGGGAGCTGTTTTTT. The full variable domain, its missing parts supplied by reference TRBV18 and TRBJ2-2, is NAGVMQNPRHLVRRRGQEARLRCSPMKGHSHVYWYRQLPEEGLKFMVYLQKENIIDESGMPKERFSAEFPKEGPSILRIQQVVRGDSAAYFCASSPEDSMNTGELFFGEGSRLTVL.

V is TRBV9 and J is TRBJ2-3; D ambiguous. From germline, CDR1 is SGDLS and CDR2 YYNGEE. This CDR3 is built from 13 residues. Trimming took off 4 bases at V and 6 bases at J, with 12 bases between the two ends. In DNA, the CDR3 is TGTGCCAGCAGCCCCCGAGGAAAGGATACGCAGTATTTT. It is translated as CASSPRGKDTQYF.

This clone was counted between two and nine times. V usage is TRBV27 and J usage is TRBJ1-1; D call uncertain. The V gene's germline CDR1 is MNHEY and CDR2 SMNVEV (reference sequence). The V gene lost 2 bases and the J gene lost 1 base, with 14 bases spanning the gap. The CDR3 runs 16 residues. Written as DNA, the CDR3 is TGTGCCAGCAGTTTAAGTGTGAGGCAAGAGAACACTGAAGCTTTCTTT. Protein sequence: CASSLSVRQENTEAFF.

J is TRBJ1-5 and V is TRBV6-1; D possibly corresponds to TRBD1 (5 bases). Between the trimmed V and J ends, which lost 0 bases and 4 bases, there was a span of 10 bases. CDR1 and CDR2 from the germline V gene are MNHNS and SASEGT. The CDR3 is made up of 15 amino acids. CDR3 in DNA: TGTGCCAGCAGTGAAGCGTCGGCAGGGAATCAGCCCCAGCATTTT. It encodes CASSEASAGNQPQHF.

CDR3 in amino acids: CASSQEADPRQPQHF. CDR3 coding DNA: TGCGCCAGCAGCCAAGAGGCTGACCCCCGGCAGCCCCAGCATTTT. The chain links TRBV4-1 to TRBJ1-5; D remains ambiguous. This CDR3 spans 15 amino acids. Looked up from germline, CDR1 is MGHRA and CDR2 is YSYEKL. The ends were cut back, 0 bases at V and 7 bases at J, with 13 bases in the middle.

The genes are TRBV5-8 and TRBJ2-7; D gene unclear. Germline V gene data show CDR1 as SGHTS and CDR2 as YDEGEE. Between the trimmed V and J ends, which lost 0 bases and 7 bases, there was a span of 11 bases. The CDR3 has 13 residues. The CDR3 reads CASSLVGLWEQYF. In nucleotides, the CDR3 is TGTGCCAGCAGCTTGGTGGGTCTGTGGGAGCAGTACTTC.

The chain employs TRBV5-4 and TRBJ1-2, with 7 bases fitting TRBD1. The germline V gene has CDR1 SGHNT and CDR2 YYREEE (reference sequence). The trim removed 5 bases at V and 6 bases at J, leaving 7 bases unmatched. The CDR3 spans 13 residues. This CDR3 is CASRYVTGNGYTF. Written as DNA, the CDR3 is TGTGCCAGCAGATACGTGACAGGGAATGGCTACACCTTC.

This clone was picked up one time. The chain is built from TRBV5-4 and TRBJ1-3; no reliable D call. Germline lookup yields CDR1 SGHNT and CDR2 YYREEE (reference sequence). The V end lost 4 bases, the J end lost 2 bases, and 13 bases lay between the germline ends. The CDR3 extends over 15 amino acids. The DNA for the CDR3 is TGTGCCAGCAGCCTGGGATTAGGCACTGGAAACACCATATATTTT. Translation gives CASSLGLGTGNTIYF.

The J gene is TRBJ1-2, the V gene TRBV5-4, with D perhaps matching TRBD1 (6 bases). CDR3 length: 13 amino acids. The germline V and J ends were trimmed by 5 bases and 5 bases, with 13 bases remaining between them. Per the germline V gene, CDR1 is SGHNT and CDR2 is YYREEE (reference sequence). CDR3 amino acids: CASSSRDKYGYTF. The CDR3 region has the DNA TGTGCCAGCAGTAGCCGGGACAAGTATGGCTACACCTTC.

The chain uses TRBV7-2 and TRBJ1-2, with TRBD1 matching 8 bases. This CDR3 comprises 13 residues. V trimming: 5 bases; J trimming: 4 bases; junction bases outside the gene matches: 3. Germline V gene lookup returns CDR1 SGHTA and CDR2 FQGNSA. CDR3 DNA sequence: TGTGCCAGCAGCCCTACAGGGGGCTATGGCTACACCTTC. This codes for CASSPTGGYGYTF.

V and J are TRBV29-1 and TRBJ2-7; no firm D call. The germline CDR1 and CDR2 sequences are SQVTM and ANQGSEA. The CDR3 contains 10 residues. Trimming pared 6 bases from V and 3 bases from J, leaving 6 bases between. In nucleotides, the CDR3 is TGCAGCGTGGGTGACTACGAGCAGTACTTC. Translating gives CSVGDYEQYF.